Listed here are 20 T cell receptor beta chains from one sample, sequenced in a study of untreated major depressive disorder. Whole-study results and caveats: Depressed patients' CD4+ T cells carried increased TRBV05-01 (Vbeta 5.1) usage versus control CD4+ T cells.

These TCRs are of unknown antigen specificity. TCRdb's table, derived via immunoSEQ multiplex PCR, lists solely in-frame clones and lacks some. The data contain about 25,000 clones, 91% of them seen just once; the ten biggest clones take up around 0.7%. The sample was CD4+ T cells from PBMCs. The receptors originated from a woman under 40 with major depressive disorder.

The chain employs TRBV25-1 and TRBJ2-5; 10 bases align to TRBD2. This CDR3 contains 18 residues. Germline CDR1 and CDR2: MGHDK and SYGVNS. After removal of 8 bases from V and 5 bases from J, the junction contained 20 bases not matched to a gene. CDR3: CASALGRTSGSLGETQYF. DNA for the CDR3: TGTGCCAGCGCCCTAGGGAGGACTAGCGGTTCCTTGGGGGAGACCCAGTACTTC. Full variable domain (outside the CDR3, taken from reference TRBV25-1 and TRBJ2-5): EADIYQTPRYLVIGTGKKITLECSQTMGHDKMYWYQQDPGMELHLIHYSYGVNSTEKGDLSSESTVSRIRTEHFPLTLESARPSHTSQYLCASALGRTSGSLGETQYFGPGTRLLVL.

In its sample, this clone was seen a few times. The V gene is TRBV9, the J gene TRBJ2-2; 7 positions match TRBD2. The J segment lost 0 bases and the V segment lost 0 bases, leaving 2 bases of the junction unmatched. The CDR3 spans 16 residues. The germline V gene has CDR1 SGDLS and CDR2 YYNGEE. The CDR3, as DNA: TGTGCCAGCAGCGTAGTCGGGACTACGAACACCGGGGAGCTGTTTTTT. It is translated as CASSVVGTTNTGELFF. The entire variable domain, with the rest obtained from reference TRBV9 and TRBJ2-2, is as follows: DSGVTQTPKHLITATGQRVTLRCSPRSGDLSVYWYQQSLDQGLQFLIQYYNGEERAKGNILERFSAQQFPDLHSELNLSSLELGDSALYFCASSVVGTTNTGELFFGEGSRLTVL.

V and J are TRBV29-1 and TRBJ2-1; 9 bases line up with TRBD2. In germline, CDR1 is SQVTM, CDR2 ANQGSEA. This CDR3 has 13 residues. The trim removed 6 bases at V and 5 bases at J, leaving 5 bases unmatched. CDR3: CSVGAGGNNEQFF. For the CDR3, the DNA is TGCAGCGTGGGAGCGGGGGGTAACAATGAGCAGTTCTTC.

The J gene is TRBJ1-2, the V gene TRBV9; 7 bases map to TRBD1. This CDR3 has 15 amino acids. The V segment lost 3 bases and the J segment 2 bases; nucleotides outside the gene matches: 7. CDR1 and CDR2 from the germline V gene are SGDLS and YYNGEE. The CDR3 DNA reads as TGTGCCAGCAGCGCCCCCCACAGGGGAAACTATGGCTACACCTTC. Amino acids: CASSAPHRGNYGYTF.

The chain has TRBV28 and TRBJ1-1; tentatively, D is TRBD1 (6 bases). Per germline, CDR1 MDHEN and CDR2 SYDVKM. The V and J ends lost 5 bases and 6 bases respectively, with 10 bases between them. This CDR3 region has 12 residues. CDR3 in amino acids: CASSRGASEAFF. In DNA, the CDR3 is TGTGCCAGCAGTAGGGGGGCTTCTGAAGCTTTCTTT. Combining the CDR3 with reference TRBV28 and TRBJ1-1 gives the whole variable domain DVKVTQSSRYLVKRTGEKVFLECVQDMDHENMFWYRQDPGLGLRLIYFSYDVKMKEKGDIPEGYSVSREKKERFSLILESASTNQTSMYLCASSRGASEAFFGQGTRLTVV.

The V and J genes are TRBV10-3 and TRBJ2-1, with D perhaps matching TRBD2 (5 bases). The CDR3 is 15 amino acids. Germline CDR1 is ENHRY and CDR2 is SYGVKD. V lost 8 bases and J 6 bases, leaving 20 bases between the germline ends. This CDR3 reads CAIADRSPEGNEQFF. Written as DNA, the CDR3 is TGTGCCATCGCTGATCGATCCCCCGAGGGCAATGAGCAGTTCTTC.

J is TRBJ2-3 and V is TRBV7-2; 7 nucleotides align to TRBD2. Germline V gene data show CDR1 as SGHTA and CDR2 as FQGNSA. The CDR3 spans 13 residues. J was trimmed by 4 bases and V by 11 bases; bases with no gene match: 9. The CDR3 sequence is CALGRAYSDTQYF. CDR3 nucleotide sequence: TGTGCCTTGGGGAGGGCGTACTCAGATACGCAGTATTTT.

This clone was observed once. The chain employs TRBV6-1 and TRBJ2-2, with 7 bases matching TRBD1. This CDR3 comprises 15 residues. Germline values: CDR1 MNHNS, CDR2 SASEGT. Trimming removed 5 bases from V and 1 base from J; junction bases left unmatched: 4. CDR3 amino acids: CASSKTGWNTGELFF. Here the CDR3 DNA reads TGTGCCAGCAGTAAGACAGGGTGGAACACCGGGGAGCTGTTTTTT.

The V call is TRBV7-3, the J call TRBJ2-3, with 7 bases identical to TRBD2. This CDR3 is built from 12 residues. The V segment lost 8 bases and the J segment 4 bases; nucleotides outside the gene matches: 3. Germline CDR1 SGHTA, CDR2 FQGTGA. The CDR3 bases are TGTGCCAGCGGTAGCGGGTCAGATACGCAGTATTTT. It codes for CASGSGSDTQYF.

The J gene is TRBJ2-7, the V gene TRBV4-1; 9 bases agree with TRBD1. The V segment lost 9 bases and the J segment 3 bases; nucleotides outside the gene matches: 0. The CDR3 covers 11 residues. The germline gives CDR1 MGHRA, CDR2 YSYEKL. The CDR3: CARDRGYEQYF. In nucleotides, the CDR3 is TGCGCCAGGGACAGGGGCTACGAGCAGTACTTC.

The CDR3 here is CASRGVADTQYF. CDR3 in DNA: TGCGCCAGCAGGGGAGTAGCAGATACGCAGTATTTT. The chain couples TRBV5-1 to TRBJ2-3; D perhaps matches TRBD2 (5 bases). Germline V lookup: CDR1 SGHRS, CDR2 YFSETQ. CDR3 length equals 12 residues. V lost 5 bases and J 4 bases, leaving 8 bases between the germline ends.

The chain employs TRBV5-1 and TRBJ2-5; 7 bases map to TRBD1. Germline assignment: CDR1 SGHRS and CDR2 YFSETQ. V lost 4 bases to trimming and J lost 0 bases; unmatched junction nucleotides: 6. This CDR3 has 15 amino acids. The CDR3 spells CASSRDSGYQETQYF. The CDR3 DNA reads as TGCGCCAGCAGCCGGGACAGTGGGTACCAAGAGACCCAGTACTTC. Filled out from reference TRBV5-1 and TRBJ2-5, the complete variable domain reads KAGVTQTPRYLIKTRGQQVTLSCSPISGHRSVSWYQQTPGQGLQFLFEYFSETQRNKGNFPGRFSGRQFSNSRSEMNVSTLELGDSALYLCASSRDSGYQETQYFGPGTRLLVL.

The rearrangement uses TRBV9 and TRBJ2-5, with D uncertain. Germline V gene data show CDR1 as SGDLS and CDR2 as YYNGEE. V lost 0 bases to trimming and J lost 1 base, with 7 bases between them. The CDR3 loop spans 14 amino acids. CDR3 sequence: CASSVDAFQETQYF. CDR3 coding DNA: TGTGCCAGCAGCGTAGACGCCTTCCAAGAGACCCAGTACTTC.

This clone turned up a few times. The V call is TRBV7-9, the J call TRBJ1-6; D uncertain. CDR1 is SEHNR, CDR2 FQNEAQ, per germline (reference sequence). The V end lost 1 base, the J end lost 10 bases, and 8 bases lay between the germline ends. CDR3 size: 13 residues. For the CDR3, the DNA is TGTGCCAGCAGCTTAGTAGGGTCCTCACCCCTCCACTTT. It yields the protein CASSLVGSSPLHF.

This chain joins TRBV11-3 and TRBJ2-1, with 8 bases that match TRBD2. Germline CDR1 SGHNT, CDR2 YENEEA. Trimming cost V 5 bases and J 7 bases; bases outside gene matches: 7. There are 14 residues in the CDR3. The CDR3 nucleotides read TGTGCCAGCAGCCCCTCGGGGGGGAGAAATGAGCAGTTCTTC. Translated, it gives CASSPSGGRNEQFF.

V is TRBV5-1 and J is TRBJ1-1; tentatively, D is TRBD1 (5 bases). V gave up 1 base and J gave up 0 bases, with 10 bases separating them. The germline gives CDR1 SGHRS, CDR2 YFSETQ. The CDR3 loop spans 15 amino acids. This CDR3 is CASSLSAGMNTEAFF. In DNA form, the CDR3 reads TGCGCCAGCAGCTTGTCAGCAGGGATGAACACTGAAGCTTTCTTT.

V usage is TRBV9 and J usage is TRBJ2-7, with D hard to call. V was clipped by 0 bases and J by 6 bases, with 10 bases between them. Germline V gene lookup returns CDR1 SGDLS and CDR2 YYNGEE. This CDR3 contains 13 residues. The CDR3 reads CASSVDSLGEQYF. The CDR3 region has the DNA TGTGCCAGCAGCGTAGACTCCCTCGGCGAGCAGTACTTC. Full variable domain (missing parts from reference TRBV9 and TRBJ2-7): DSGVTQTPKHLITATGQRVTLRCSPRSGDLSVYWYQQSLDQGLQFLIQYYNGEERAKGNILERFSAQQFPDLHSELNLSSLELGDSALYFCASSVDSLGEQYFGPGTRLTVT.

V usage is TRBV2 and J usage is TRBJ2-7; D is uncertain. The V gene's germline CDR1 is SNHLY and CDR2 FYNNEI. This CDR3 has 12 residues. Between the trimmed V and J ends, which lost 6 bases and 2 bases, there was a span of 8 bases. The DNA of the CDR3 is TGTGCCAGCAGAAAGGATGCCTACGAGCAGTACTTC. It codes for CASRKDAYEQYF.

The chain has TRBV5-8 and TRBJ2-1; 8 bases match TRBD2. With 0 bases clipped from V and 8 bases from J, the junction kept 10 bases outside the gene matches. CDR1 is SGHTS, CDR2 YDEGEE, per germline. The CDR3 runs to 16 residues. Written as DNA, the CDR3 is TGTGCCAGCAGCTTGGGTCTGGCGGGGGGCCGGGATGAGCAGTTCTTC. It is translated as CASSLGLAGGRDEQFF.

The V and J genes are TRBV6-1 and TRBJ1-1; D is ambiguous. The germline V gene has CDR1 MNHNS and CDR2 SASEGT. The germline V and J ends were trimmed by 2 bases and 3 bases, with 7 bases remaining between them. The length of the CDR3 is 13 residues. The chain's CDR3 is CASSEQWDTEAFF. In nucleotides, the CDR3 is TGTGCCAGCAGTGAACAATGGGACACTGAAGCTTTCTTT.